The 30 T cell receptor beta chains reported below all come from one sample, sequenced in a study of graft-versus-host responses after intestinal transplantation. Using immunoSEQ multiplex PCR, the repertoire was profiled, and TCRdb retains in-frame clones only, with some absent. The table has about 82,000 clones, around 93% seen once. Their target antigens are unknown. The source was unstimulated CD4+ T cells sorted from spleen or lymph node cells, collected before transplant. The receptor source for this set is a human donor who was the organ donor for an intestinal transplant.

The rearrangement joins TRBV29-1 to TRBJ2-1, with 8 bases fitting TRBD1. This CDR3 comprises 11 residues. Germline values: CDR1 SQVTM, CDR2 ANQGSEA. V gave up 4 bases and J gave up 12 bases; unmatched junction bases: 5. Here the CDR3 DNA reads TGCAGCGTTGCGCAGGGGGCTTCGCAGTTCTTC. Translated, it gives CSVAQGASQFF.

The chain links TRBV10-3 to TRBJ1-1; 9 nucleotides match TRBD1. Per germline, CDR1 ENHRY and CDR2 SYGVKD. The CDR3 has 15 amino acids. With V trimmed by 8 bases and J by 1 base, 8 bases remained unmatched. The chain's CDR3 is CAIGDPGQGNTEAFF. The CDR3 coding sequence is TGTGCCATCGGGGATCCGGGACAGGGGAACACTGAAGCTTTCTTT.

The CDR3 loop is CASSTGTDYSNQPQHF. DNA for the CDR3: TGTGCCAGCAGTACCGGGACAGATTATAGCAATCAGCCCCAGCATTTT. This chain links TRBV6-6 with TRBJ1-5; 7 bases are shared with TRBD1. The CDR3 has 16 amino acids. Unmatched junction bases numbered 7, after V lost 5 bases and J lost 0 bases. Germline values: CDR1 MNHNY, CDR2 SVGAGI (reference sequence).

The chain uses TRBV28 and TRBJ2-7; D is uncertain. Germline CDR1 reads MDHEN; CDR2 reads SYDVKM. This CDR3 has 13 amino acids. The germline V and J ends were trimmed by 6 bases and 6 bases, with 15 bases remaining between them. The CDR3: CASRSVLITEQYF. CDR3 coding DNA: TGTGCCAGCAGGTCGGTCCTCATAACCGAGCAGTACTTC.

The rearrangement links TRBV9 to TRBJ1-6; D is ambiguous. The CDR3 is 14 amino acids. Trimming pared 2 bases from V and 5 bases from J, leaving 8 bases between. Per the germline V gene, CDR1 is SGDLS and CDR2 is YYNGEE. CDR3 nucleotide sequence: TGTGCCAGCAGCGTGGGCCCTGATAATTCACCCCTCCACTTT. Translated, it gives CASSVGPDNSPLHF.

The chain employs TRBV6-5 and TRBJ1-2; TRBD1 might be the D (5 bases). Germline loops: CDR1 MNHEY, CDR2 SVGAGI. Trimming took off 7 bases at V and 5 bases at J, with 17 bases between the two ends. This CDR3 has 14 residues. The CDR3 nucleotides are TGTGCCAGCACCGTAACTAGGGAGGGGTATGGCTACACCTTC. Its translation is CASTVTREGYGYTF.

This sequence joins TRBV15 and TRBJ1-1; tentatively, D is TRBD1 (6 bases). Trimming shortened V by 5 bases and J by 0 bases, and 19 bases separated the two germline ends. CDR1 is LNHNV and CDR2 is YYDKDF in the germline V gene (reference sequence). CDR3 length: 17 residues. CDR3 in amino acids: CATSSPGGTSMNTEAFF. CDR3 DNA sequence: TGTGCCACCAGCTCCCCCGGGGGGACAAGCATGAACACTGAAGCTTTCTTT.

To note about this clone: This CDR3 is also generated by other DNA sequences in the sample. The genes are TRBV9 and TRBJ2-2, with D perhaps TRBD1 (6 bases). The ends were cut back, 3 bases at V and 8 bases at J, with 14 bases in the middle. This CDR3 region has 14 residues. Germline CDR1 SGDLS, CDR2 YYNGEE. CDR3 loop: CASSASEGVGELFF. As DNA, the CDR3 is TGTGCCAGCAGCGCTTCCGAGGGGGTAGGGGAGCTGTTTTTT.

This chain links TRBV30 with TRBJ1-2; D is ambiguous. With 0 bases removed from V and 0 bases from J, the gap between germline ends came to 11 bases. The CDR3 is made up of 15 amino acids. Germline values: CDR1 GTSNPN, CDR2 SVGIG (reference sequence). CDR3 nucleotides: TGTGCCTGGAGTGTCCTAGCTAACCCTAACTATGGCTACACCTTC. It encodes CAWSVLANPNYGYTF. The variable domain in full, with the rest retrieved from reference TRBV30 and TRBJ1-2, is SQTIHQWPATLVQPVGSPLSLECTVEGTSNPNLYWYRQAAGRGLQLLFYSVGIGQISSEVPQNLSASRPQDRQFILSSKKLLLSDSGFYLCAWSVLANPNYGYTFGSGTRLTVV.

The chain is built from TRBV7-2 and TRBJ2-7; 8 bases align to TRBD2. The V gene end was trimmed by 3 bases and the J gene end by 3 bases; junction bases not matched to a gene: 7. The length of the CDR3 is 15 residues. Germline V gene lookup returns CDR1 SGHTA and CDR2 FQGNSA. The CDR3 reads CASSFGPAGVYEQYF. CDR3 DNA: TGTGCCAGCAGCTTCGGTCCAGCGGGAGTCTACGAGCAGTACTTC.

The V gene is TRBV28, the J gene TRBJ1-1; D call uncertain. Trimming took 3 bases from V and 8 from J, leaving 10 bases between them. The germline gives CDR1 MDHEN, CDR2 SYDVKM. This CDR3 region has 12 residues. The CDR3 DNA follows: TGTGCCAGCAGTTTCGTATGGAGCGAAGCTTTCTTT. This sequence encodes CASSFVWSEAFF.

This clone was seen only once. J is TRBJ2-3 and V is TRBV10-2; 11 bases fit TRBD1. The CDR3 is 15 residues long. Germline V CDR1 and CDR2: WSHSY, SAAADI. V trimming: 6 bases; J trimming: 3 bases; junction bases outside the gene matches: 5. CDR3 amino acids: CASRSRDRGTDTQYF. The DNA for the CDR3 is TGCGCCAGCAGGTCCCGGGACAGGGGGACAGATACGCAGTATTTT.

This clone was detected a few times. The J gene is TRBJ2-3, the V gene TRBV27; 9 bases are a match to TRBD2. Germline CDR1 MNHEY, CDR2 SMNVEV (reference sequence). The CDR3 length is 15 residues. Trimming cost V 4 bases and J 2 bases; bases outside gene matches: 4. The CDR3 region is CASSSIAGATDTQYF. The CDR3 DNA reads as TGTGCCAGCAGTTCAATAGCGGGAGCCACAGATACGCAGTATTTT.

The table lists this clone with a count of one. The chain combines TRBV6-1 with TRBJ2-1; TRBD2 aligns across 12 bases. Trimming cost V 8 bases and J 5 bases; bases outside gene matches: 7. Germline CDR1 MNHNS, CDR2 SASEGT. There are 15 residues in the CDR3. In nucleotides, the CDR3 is TGTGCCAGCTGGGGGCTAGCGGGAGGGGACAATGAGCAGTTCTTC. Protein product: CASWGLAGGDNEQFF.

CDR3 loop: CASSSRGEGNYGYTF. Written as DNA, the CDR3 is TGTGCCAGCAGTTCCAGAGGGGAGGGTAACTATGGCTACACCTTC. This chain connects TRBV6-1 to TRBJ1-2, with D possibly TRBD1 on 5 matching bases. CDR3 size: 15 residues. Trimming left V 5 bases short and J 1 base short, with 14 bases between. The germline gives CDR1 MNHNS, CDR2 SASEGT.

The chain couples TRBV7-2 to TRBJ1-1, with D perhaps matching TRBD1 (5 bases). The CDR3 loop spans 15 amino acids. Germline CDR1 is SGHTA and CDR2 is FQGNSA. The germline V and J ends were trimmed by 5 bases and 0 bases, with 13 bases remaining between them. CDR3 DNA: TGTGCCAGCAGCGATATTGGGACTATGAACACTGAAGCTTTCTTT. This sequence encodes CASSDIGTMNTEAFF.

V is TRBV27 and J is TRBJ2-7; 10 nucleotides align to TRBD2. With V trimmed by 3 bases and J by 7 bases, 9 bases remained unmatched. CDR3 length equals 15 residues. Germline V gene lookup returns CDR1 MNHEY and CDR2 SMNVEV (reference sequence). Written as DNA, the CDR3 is TGTGCCAGCAGTTTTGGGACTAGCGCCACCATGGAGCAGTACTTC. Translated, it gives CASSFGTSATMEQYF.

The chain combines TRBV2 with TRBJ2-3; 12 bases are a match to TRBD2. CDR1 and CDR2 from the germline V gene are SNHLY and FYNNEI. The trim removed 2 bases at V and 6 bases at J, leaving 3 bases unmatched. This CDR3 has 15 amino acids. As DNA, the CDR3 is TGTGCCAGCAGTGAAATCCTAGCGGGAGGGGATACGCAGTATTTT. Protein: CASSEILAGGDTQYF.

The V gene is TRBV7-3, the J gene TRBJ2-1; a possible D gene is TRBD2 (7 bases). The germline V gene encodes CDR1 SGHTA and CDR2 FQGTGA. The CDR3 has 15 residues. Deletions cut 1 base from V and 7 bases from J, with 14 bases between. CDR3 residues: CASSLRGGHMNEQFF. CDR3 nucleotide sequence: TGTGCCAGCAGCTTAAGGGGGGGCCATATGAATGAGCAGTTCTTC.

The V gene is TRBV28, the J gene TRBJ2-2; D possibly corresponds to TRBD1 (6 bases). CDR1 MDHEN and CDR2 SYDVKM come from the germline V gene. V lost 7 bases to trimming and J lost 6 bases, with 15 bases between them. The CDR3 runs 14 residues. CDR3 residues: CASIRGSEAGELFF. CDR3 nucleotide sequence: TGTGCCAGCATAAGGGGGAGTGAGGCCGGGGAGCTGTTTTTT.

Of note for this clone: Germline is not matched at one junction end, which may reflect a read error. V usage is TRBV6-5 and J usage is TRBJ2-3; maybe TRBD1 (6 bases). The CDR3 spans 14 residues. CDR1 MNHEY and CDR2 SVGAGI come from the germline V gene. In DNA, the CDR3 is TGTGCCAGCAGTTGGGGCCGGCGGACAGATGCGCAGTATTTT. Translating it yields CASSWGRRTDAQYF.

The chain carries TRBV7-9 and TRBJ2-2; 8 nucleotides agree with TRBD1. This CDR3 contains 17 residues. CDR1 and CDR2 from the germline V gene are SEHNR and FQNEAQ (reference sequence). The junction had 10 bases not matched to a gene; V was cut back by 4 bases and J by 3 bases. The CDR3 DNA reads TGTGCCAGCAGCTCCCTTCCCGGGACAGGAGACACCGGGGAGCTGTTTTTT. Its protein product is CASSSLPGTGDTGELFF.

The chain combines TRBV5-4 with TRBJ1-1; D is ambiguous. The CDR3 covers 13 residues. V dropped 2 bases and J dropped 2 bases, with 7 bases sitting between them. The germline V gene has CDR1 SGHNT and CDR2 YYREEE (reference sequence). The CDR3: CASSLEPNTEAFF. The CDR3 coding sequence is TGTGCCAGCAGCTTAGAGCCCAACACTGAAGCTTTCTTT.

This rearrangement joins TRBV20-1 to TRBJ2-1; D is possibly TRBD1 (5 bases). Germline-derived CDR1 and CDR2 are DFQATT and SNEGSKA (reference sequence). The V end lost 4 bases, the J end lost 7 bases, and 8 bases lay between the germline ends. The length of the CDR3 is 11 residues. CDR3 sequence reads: CSATQGNEQFF. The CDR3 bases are TGCAGTGCTACCCAGGGTAATGAGCAGTTCTTC.

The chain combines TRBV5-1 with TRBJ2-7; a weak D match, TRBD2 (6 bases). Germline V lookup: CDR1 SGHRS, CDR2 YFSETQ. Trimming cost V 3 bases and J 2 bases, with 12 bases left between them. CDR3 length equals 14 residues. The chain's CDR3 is CASSYGAGTYEQYF. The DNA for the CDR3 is TGCGCCAGCAGCTATGGTGCGGGAACCTACGAGCAGTACTTC.

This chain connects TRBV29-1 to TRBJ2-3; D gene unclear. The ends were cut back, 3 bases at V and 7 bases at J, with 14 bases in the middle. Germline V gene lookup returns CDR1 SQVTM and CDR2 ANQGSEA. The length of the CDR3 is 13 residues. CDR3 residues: CSVESSALNTQYF. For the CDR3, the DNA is TGCAGCGTTGAGTCGTCCGCACTAAATACGCAGTATTTT.

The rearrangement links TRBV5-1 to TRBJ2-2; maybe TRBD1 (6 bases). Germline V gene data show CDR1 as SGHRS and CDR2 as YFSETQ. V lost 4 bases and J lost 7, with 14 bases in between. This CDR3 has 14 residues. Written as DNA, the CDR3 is TGCGCCAGCAGCGTACAGGGAATGGACGGGGAGCTGTTTTTT. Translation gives CASSVQGMDGELFF.

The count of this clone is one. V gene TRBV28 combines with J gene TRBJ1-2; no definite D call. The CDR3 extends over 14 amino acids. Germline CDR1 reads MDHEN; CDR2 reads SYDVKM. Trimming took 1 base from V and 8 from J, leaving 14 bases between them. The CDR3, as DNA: TGTGCCAGCAGTTTATTGTTTCGGGGTTGGGGCTACACCTTC. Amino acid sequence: CASSLLFRGWGYTF.

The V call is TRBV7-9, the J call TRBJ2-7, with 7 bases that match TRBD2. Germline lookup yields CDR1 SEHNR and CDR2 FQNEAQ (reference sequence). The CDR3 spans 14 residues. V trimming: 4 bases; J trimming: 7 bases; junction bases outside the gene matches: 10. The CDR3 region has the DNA TGTGCCAGCAGCTCGCGGGACTACCTGGGGGAGCAGTACTTC. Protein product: CASSSRDYLGEQYF.

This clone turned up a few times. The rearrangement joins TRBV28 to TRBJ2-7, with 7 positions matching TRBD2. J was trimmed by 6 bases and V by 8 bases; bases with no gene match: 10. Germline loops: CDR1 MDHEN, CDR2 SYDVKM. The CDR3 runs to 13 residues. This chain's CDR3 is CASADHGRVEQYF. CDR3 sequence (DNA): TGTGCCAGCGCCGACCATGGGAGGGTCGAGCAGTACTTC.